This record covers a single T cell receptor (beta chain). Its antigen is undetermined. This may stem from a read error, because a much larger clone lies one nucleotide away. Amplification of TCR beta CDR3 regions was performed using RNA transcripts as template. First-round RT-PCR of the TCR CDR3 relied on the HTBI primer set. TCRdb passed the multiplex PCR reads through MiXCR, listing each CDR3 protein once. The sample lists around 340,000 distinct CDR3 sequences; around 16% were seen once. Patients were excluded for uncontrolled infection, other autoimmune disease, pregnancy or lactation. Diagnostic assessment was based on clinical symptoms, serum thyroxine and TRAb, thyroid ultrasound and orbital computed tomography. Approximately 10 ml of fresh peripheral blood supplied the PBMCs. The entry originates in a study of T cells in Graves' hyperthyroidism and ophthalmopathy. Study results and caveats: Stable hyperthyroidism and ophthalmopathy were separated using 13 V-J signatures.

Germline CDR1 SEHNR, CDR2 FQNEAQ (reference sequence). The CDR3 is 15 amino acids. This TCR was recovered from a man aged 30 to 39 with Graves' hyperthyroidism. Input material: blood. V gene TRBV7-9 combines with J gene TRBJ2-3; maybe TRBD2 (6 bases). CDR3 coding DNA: TGTACCAGCAGCGCCGCGGTCGGGAGAGAAGATACGCAGTATTTT. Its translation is CTSSAAVGREDTQYF. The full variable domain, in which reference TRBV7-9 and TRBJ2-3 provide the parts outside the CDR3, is DTGVSQNPRHKITKRGQNVTFRCDPISEHNRLYWYRQTLGQGPEFLTYFQNEAQLEKSRLLSDRFSAERPKGSFSTLEIQRTEQGDSAMYLCTSSAAVGREDTQYFGPGTRLTVL.